The sequence of this TCR beta chain was determined in a study of human T cells and chemical hapten exposure. Germline CDR1 reads MGHRA; CDR2 reads YSYEKL. This CDR3 comprises 17 residues. V was trimmed by 1 base and J by 3 bases, leaving 18 bases between them. This clonotype occurred many times. The time point denotes: healthy volunteer bleed at 2 weeks. The authors extracted total RNA from unfractionated whole blood. Original methodology: Between roughly 20,000 and 690,600 TCRs appeared in each sample, and the median stood at 95,638. TCRdb analysed the RACE reads with MiXCR anew, one entry per CDR3 protein. The V and J calls reflect TCRdb's pipeline rather than the authors' work. The table lists about 45,000 distinct CDR3 sequences, around 4.5% of them singletons.

This sequence was found in a human donor in good health. Some clones in this sample may be carry-over from other donors' samples. The specimen sequenced was whole blood. The J gene is TRBJ1-2, the V gene TRBV4-1, with TRBD1 as a possible D gene (5 bases). CDR3 nucleotide sequence: TGCGCCAGCAGCCAAGTAGGAGGGGTAGGGCGTGACTATGGCTACACCTTC. It yields the protein CASSQVGGVGRDYGYTF.